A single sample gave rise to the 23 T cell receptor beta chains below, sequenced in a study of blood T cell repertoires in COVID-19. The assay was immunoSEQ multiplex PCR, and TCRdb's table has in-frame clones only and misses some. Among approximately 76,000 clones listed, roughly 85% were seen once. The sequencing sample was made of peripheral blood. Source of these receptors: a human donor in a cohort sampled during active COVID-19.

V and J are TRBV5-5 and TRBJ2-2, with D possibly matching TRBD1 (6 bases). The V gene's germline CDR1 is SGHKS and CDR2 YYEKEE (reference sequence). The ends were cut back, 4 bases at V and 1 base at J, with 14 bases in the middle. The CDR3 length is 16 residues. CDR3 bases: TGTGCCAGCAGCACGGGGACAAACTTGAACACCGGGGAGCTGTTTTTT. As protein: CASSTGTNLNTGELFF.

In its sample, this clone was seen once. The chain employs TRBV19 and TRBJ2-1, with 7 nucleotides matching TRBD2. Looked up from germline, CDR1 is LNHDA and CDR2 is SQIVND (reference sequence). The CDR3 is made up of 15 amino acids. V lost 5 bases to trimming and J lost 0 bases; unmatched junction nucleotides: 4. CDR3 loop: CASSESGVSYNEQFF. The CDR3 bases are TGTGCCAGTAGTGAGAGCGGGGTCTCCTACAATGAGCAGTTCTTC.

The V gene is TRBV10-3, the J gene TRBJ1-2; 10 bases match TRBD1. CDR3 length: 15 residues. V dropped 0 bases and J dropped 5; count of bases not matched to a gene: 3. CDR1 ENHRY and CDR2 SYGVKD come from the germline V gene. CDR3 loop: CAISESTGGHYGYTF. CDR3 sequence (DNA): TGTGCCATCAGTGAGTCGACAGGGGGCCATTATGGCTACACCTTC.

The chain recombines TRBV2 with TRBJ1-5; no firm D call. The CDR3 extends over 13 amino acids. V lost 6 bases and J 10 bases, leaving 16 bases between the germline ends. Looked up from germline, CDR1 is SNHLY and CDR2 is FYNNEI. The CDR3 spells CASRGEPGGPQHF. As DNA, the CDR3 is TGTGCCAGCAGGGGTGAGCCGGGTGGCCCCCAGCATTTT.

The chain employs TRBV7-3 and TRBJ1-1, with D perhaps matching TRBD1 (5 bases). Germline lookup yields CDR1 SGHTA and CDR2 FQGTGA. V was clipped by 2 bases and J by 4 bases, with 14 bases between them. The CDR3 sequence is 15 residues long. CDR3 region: CASSLYPGLTTEAFF. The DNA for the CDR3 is TGTGCCAGCAGCTTATATCCAGGGTTGACCACTGAAGCTTTCTTT.

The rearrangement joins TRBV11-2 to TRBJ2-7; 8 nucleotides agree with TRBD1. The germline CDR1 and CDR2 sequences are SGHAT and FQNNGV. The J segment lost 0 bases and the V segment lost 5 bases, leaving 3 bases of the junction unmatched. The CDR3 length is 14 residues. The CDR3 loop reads CASSPGGVSYEQYF. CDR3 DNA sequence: TGTGCCAGCAGCCCAGGGGGCGTCTCCTACGAGCAGTACTTC.

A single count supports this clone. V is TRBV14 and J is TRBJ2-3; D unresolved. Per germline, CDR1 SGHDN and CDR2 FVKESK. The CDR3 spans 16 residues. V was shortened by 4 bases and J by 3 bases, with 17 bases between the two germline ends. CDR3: CASSLPWSGPTDTQYF. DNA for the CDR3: TGTGCCAGCAGCCTCCCTTGGAGTGGCCCAACAGATACGCAGTATTTT.

For the CDR3, the DNA is TGTGCCAGCAGCCAAAGGGGAGGGGGAAACACCGGGGAGCTGTTTTTT. This encodes CASSQRGGGNTGELFF. This chain uses TRBV3-1 (or the pseudogene TRBV3-2) with TRBJ2-2, with D possibly TRBD2 on 7 matching bases. CDR1 is LGHDT and CDR2 is YNNKEL in the germline V gene (reference sequence). The V end was cut by 2 bases, the J end by 2 bases, with 12 bases between. The CDR3 extends over 16 amino acids.

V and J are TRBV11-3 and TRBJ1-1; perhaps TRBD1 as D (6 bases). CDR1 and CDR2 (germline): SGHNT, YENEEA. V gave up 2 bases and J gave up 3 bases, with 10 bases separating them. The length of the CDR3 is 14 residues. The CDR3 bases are TGTGCCAGCAGCTTAACAGGGATGGACACTGAAGCTTTCTTT. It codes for CASSLTGMDTEAFF.

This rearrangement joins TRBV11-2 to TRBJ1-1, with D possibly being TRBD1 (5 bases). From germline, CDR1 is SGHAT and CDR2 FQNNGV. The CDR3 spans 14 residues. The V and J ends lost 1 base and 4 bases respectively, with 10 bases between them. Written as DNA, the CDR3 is TGTGCCAGCAGCTTAGCCAGGGAGGGCACTGAAGCTTTCTTT. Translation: CASSLAREGTEAFF.

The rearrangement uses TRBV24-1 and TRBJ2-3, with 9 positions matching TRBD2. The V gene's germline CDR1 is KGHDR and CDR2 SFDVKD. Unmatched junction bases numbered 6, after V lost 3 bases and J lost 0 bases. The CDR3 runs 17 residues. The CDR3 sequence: CATSDQRLAASTDTQYF. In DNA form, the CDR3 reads TGTGCCACCAGTGATCAAAGACTAGCGGCTAGCACAGATACGCAGTATTTT.

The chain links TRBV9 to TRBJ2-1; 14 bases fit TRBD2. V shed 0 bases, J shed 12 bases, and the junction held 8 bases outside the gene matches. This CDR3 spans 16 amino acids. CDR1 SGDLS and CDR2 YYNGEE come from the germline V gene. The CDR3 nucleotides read TGTGCCAGCAGCGTAGCTACGGGACTAGCGGGAGTGAGGCAGTTCTTC. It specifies CASSVATGLAGVRQFF. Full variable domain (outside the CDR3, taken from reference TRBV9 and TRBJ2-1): DSGVTQTPKHLITATGQRVTLRCSPRSGDLSVYWYQQSLDQGLQFLIQYYNGEERAKGNILERFSAQQFPDLHSELNLSSLELGDSALYFCASSVATGLAGVRQFFGPGTRLTVL.

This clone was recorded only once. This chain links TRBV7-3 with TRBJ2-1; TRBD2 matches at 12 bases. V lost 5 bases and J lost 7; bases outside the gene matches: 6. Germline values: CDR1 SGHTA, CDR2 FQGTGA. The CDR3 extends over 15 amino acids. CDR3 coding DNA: TGTGCCAGCAGCCCGACTAGCGGGAGTAGGAATGAGCAGTTCTTC. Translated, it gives CASSPTSGSRNEQFF.

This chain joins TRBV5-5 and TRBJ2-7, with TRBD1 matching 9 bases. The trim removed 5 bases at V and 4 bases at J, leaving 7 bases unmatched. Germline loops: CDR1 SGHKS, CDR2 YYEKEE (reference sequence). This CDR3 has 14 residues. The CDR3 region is CASSYGGQGYEQYF. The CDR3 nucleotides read TGTGCCAGCAGTTACGGGGGACAGGGTTACGAGCAGTACTTC. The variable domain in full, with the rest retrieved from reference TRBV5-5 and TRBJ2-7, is DAGVTQSPTHLIKTRGQQVTLRCSPISGHKSVSWYQQVLGQGPQFIFQYYEKEERGRGNFPDRFSARQFPNYSSELNVNALLLGDSALYLCASSYGGQGYEQYFGPGTRLTVT.

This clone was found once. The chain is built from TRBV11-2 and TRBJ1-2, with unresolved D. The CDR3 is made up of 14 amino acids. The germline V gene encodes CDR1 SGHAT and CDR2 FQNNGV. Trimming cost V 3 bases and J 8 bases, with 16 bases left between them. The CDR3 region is CASSLSSRVKGYTF. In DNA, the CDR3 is TGTGCCAGCAGCTTGAGCTCCCGGGTGAAGGGCTACACCTTC. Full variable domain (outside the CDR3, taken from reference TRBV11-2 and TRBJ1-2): EAGVAQSPRYKIIEKRQSVAFWCNPISGHATLYWYQQILGQGPKLLIQFQNNGVVDDSQLPKDRFSAERLKGVDSTLKIQPAKLEDSAVYLCASSLSSRVKGYTFGSGTRLTVV.

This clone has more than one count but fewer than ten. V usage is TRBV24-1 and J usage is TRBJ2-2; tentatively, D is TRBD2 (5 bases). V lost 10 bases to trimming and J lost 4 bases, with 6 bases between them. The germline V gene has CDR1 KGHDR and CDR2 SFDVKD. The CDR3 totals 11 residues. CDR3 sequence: CATAGTGELFF. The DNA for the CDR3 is TGTGCCACTGCGGGCACCGGGGAGCTGTTTTTT.

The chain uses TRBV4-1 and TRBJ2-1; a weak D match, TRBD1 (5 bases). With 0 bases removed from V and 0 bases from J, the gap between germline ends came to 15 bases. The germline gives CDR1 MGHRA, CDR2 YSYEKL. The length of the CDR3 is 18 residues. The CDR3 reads CASSQDHGRQGSYNEQFF. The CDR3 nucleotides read TGCGCCAGCAGCCAAGATCATGGAAGGCAGGGCTCCTACAATGAGCAGTTCTTC.

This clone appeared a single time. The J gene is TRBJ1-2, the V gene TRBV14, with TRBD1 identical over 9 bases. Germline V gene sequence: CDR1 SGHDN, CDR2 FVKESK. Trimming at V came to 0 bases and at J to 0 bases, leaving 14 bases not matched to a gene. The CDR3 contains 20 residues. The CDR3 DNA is TGTGCCAGCAGCCAAGAGGGACAGGGAAGGATTTCGGGGCCTAACTATGGCTACACCTTC. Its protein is CASSQEGQGRISGPNYGYTF.

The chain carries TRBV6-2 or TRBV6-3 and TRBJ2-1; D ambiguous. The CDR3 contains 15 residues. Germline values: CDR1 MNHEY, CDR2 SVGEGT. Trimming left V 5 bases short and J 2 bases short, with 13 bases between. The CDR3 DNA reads TGTGCCAGCAGTAATGAGCCTATTACCTACAATGAGCAGTTCTTC. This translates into CASSNEPITYNEQFF.

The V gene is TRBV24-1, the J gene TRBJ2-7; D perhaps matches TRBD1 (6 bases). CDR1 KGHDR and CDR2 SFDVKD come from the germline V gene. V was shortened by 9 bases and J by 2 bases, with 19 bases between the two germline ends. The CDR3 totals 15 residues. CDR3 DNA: TGTGCCACCGGGAACCAGGGGTGGCAGGCCTACGAGCAGTACTTC. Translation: CATGNQGWQAYEQYF.

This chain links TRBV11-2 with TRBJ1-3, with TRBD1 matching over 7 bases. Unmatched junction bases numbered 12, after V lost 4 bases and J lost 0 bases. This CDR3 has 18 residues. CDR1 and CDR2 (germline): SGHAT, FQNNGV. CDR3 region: CASSSRYGQDRSGNTIYF. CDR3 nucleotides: TGTGCCAGCAGCTCCCGGTATGGACAGGATCGCTCTGGAAACACCATATATTTT.

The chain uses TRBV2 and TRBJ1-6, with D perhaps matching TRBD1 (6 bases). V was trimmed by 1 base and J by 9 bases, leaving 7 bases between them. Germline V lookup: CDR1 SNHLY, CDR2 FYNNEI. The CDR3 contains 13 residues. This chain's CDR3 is CASSEGGLSPLHF. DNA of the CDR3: TGTGCCAGCAGTGAAGGGGGGCTTTCACCCCTCCACTTT.

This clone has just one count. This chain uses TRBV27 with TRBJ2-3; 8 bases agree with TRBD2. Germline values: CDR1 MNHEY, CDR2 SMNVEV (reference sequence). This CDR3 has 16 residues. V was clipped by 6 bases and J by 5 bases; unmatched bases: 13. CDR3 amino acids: CASRVRGASYLDTQYF. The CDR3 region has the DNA TGTGCCAGCAGGGTGCGGGGGGCAAGCTATTTAGATACGCAGTATTTT.